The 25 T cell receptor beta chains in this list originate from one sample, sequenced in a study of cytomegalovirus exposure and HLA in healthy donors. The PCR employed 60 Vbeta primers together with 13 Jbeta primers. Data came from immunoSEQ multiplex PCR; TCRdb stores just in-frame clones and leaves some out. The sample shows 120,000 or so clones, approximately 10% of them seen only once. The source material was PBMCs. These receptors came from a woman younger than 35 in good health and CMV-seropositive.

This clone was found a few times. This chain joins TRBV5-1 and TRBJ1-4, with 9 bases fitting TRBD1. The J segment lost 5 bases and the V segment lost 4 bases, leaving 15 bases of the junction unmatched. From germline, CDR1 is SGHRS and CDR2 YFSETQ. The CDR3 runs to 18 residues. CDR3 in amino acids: CASSRGFGTGTENEKLFF. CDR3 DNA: TGCGCCAGCAGCCGCGGTTTCGGGACAGGGACGGAGAATGAAAAACTGTTTTTT.

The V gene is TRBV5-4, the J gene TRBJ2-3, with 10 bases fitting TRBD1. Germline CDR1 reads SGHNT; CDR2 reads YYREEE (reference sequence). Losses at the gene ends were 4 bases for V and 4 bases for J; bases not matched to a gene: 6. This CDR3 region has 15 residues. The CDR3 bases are TGTGCCAGCAGCCGGGACAGGGGAATCTCAGATACGCAGTATTTT. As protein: CASSRDRGISDTQYF.

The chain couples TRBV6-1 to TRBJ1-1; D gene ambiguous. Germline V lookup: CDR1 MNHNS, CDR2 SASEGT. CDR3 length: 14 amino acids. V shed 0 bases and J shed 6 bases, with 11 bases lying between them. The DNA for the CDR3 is TGTGCCAGCAGTGAAGCACCCCGGGGAGCTGAAGCTTTCTTT. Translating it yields CASSEAPRGAEAFF.

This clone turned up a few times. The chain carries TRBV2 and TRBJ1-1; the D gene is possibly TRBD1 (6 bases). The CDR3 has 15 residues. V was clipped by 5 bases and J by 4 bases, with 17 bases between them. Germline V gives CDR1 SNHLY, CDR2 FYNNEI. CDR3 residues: CASSFSADRSTEAFF. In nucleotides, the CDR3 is TGTGCCAGCAGTTTCAGCGCTGACAGGAGCACTGAAGCTTTCTTT.

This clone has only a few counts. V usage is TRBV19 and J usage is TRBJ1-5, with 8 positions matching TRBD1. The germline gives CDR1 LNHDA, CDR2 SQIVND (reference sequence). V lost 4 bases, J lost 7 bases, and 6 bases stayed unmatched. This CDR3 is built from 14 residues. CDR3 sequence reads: CASSTDRGGQPQHF. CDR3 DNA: TGTGCCAGTAGTACCGACAGGGGAGGACAGCCCCAGCATTTT.

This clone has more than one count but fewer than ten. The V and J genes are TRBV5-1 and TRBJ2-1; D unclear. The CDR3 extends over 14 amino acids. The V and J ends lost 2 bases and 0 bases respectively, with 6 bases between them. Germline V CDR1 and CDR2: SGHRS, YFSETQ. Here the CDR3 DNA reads TGCGCCAGCAGCTTCACGAGCTCCTACAATGAGCAGTTCTTC. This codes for CASSFTSSYNEQFF.

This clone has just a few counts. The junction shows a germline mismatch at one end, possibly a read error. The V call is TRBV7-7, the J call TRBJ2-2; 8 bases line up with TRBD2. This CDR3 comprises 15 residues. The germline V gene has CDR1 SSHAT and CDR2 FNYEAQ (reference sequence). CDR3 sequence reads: CASSLELAGIGELFF. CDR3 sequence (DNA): TGTGCTAGCAGCTTAGAGTTAGCGGGAATCGGGGAGCTGTTTTTT.

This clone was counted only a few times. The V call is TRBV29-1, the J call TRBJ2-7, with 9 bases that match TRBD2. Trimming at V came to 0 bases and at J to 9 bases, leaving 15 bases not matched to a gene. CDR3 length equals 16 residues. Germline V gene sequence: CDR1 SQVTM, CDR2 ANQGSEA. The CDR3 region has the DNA TGCAGCGTTGAAGATCTTCCGGCTAGCGGGACCCTACGGCAGTACTTC. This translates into CSVEDLPASGTLRQYF.

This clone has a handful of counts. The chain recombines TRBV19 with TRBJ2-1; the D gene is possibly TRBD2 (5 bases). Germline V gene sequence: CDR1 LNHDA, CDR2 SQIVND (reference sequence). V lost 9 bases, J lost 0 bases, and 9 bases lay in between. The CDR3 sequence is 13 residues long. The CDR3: CASRDSSYNEQFF. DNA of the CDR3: TGTGCCAGCCGGGATAGCTCCTACAATGAGCAGTTCTTC.

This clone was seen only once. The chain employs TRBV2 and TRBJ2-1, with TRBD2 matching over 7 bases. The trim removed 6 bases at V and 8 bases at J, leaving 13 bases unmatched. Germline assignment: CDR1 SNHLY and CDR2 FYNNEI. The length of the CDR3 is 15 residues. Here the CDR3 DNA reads TGTGCCAGCAGGGCGGGGCGGGATGGGAGGGATGAGCAGTTCTTC. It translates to CASRAGRDGRDEQFF. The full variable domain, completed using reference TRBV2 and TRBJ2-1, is EPEVTQTPSHQVTQMGQEVILRCVPISNHLYFYWYRQILGQKVEFLVSFYNNEISEKSEIFDDQFSVERPDGSNFTLKIRSTKLEDSAMYFCASRAGRDGRDEQFFGPGTRLTVL.

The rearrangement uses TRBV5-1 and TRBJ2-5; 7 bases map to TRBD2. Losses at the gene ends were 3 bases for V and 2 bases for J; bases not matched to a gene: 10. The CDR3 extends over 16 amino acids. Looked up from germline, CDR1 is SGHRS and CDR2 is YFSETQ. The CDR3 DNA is TGCGCCAGCAGCTGGGGGGGTAGCGAGATACAAGAGACCCAGTACTTC. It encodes CASSWGGSEIQETQYF. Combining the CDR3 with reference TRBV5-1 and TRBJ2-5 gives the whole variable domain KAGVTQTPRYLIKTRGQQVTLSCSPISGHRSVSWYQQTPGQGLQFLFEYFSETQRNKGNFPGRFSGRQFSNSRSEMNVSTLELGDSALYLCASSWGGSEIQETQYFGPGTRLLVL.

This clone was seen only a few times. DNA of the CDR3: TGTGCCAGCAGTTCTCTAACGGGACAGAACTCCTACGAGCAGTACTTC. Protein: CASSSLTGQNSYEQYF. The J gene is TRBJ2-5, the V gene TRBV27; the match to TRBD1 covers 7 bases. The DNA end favors TRBJ2-7, so the J call may be wrong. CDR3 length equals 16 residues. The germline V gene has CDR1 MNHEY and CDR2 SMNVEV (reference sequence).

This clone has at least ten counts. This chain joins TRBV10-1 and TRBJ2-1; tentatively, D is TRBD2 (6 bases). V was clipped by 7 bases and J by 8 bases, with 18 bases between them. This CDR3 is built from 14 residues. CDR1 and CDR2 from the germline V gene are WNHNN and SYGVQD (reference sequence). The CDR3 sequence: CASTAGGIGDEQFF. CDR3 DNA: TGCGCCAGCACCGCGGGCGGGATTGGTGATGAGCAGTTCTTC.

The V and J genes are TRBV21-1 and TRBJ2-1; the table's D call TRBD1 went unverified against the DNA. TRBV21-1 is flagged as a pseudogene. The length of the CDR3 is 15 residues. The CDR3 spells CASNQFGLPYNEQFF. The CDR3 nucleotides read TGTGCCAGCAACCAATTTGGCCTCCCCTACAATGAGCAGTTCTTC.

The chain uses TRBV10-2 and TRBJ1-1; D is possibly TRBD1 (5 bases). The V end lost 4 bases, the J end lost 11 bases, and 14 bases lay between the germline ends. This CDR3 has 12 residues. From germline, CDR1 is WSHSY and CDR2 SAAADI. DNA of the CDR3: TGCGCCAGCAGTGTTAACAGGCATATCGCTTTCTTT. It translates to CASSVNRHIAFF.

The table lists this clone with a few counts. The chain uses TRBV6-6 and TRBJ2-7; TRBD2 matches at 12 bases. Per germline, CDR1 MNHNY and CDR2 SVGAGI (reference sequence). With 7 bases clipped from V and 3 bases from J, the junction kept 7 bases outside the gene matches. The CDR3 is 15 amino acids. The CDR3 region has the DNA TGTGCCAGCAATTTGGAGACTAGCGGGAGCTACGAGCAGTACTTC. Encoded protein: CASNLETSGSYEQYF.

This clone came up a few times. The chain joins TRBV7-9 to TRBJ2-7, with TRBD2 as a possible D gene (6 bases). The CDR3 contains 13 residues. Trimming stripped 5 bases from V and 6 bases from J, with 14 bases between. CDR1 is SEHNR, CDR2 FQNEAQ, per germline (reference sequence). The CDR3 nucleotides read TGTGCCAGCAGCCCTTCCGGGACTGGCGAGCAGTACTTC. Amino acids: CASSPSGTGEQYF.

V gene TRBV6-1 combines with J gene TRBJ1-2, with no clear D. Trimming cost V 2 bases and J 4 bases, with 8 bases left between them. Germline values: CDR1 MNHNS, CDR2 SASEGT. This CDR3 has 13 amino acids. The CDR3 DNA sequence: TGTGCCAGCAGTGAACTCGGAGGCTATGGCTACACCTTC. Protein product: CASSELGGYGYTF.

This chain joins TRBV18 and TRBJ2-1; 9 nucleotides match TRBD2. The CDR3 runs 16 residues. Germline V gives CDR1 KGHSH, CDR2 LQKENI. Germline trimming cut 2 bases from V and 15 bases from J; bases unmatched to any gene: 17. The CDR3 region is CASSPISGASGKKLFF. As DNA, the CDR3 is TGTGCCAGCTCACCAATTTCGGGGGCTAGCGGGAAGAAGCTGTTCTTC.

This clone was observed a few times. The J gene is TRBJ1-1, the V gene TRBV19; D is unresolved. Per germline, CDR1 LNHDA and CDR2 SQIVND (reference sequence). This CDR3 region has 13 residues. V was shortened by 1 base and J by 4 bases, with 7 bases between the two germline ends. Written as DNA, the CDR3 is TGTGCCAGTAGTATAGGAATGAGCACTGAAGCTTTCTTT. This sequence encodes CASSIGMSTEAFF.

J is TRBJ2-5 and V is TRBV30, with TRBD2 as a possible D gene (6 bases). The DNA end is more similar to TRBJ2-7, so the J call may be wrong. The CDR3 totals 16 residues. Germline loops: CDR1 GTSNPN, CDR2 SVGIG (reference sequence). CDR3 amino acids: CAWSRRVSGVPYEQYF. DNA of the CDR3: TGTGCCTGGAGTCGGAGGGTCTCCGGGGTCCCCTACGAGCAGTACTTC.

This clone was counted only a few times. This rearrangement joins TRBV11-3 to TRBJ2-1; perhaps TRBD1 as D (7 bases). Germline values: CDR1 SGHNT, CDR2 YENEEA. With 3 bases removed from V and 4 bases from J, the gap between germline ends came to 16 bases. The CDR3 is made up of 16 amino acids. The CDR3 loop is CASSLPGDSFYNEQFF. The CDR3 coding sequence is TGTGCCAGCAGCTTGCCGGGGGACAGCTTTTACAATGAGCAGTTCTTC. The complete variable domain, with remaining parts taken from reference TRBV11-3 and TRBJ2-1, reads EAGVVQSPRYKIIEKKQPVAFWCNPISGHNTLYWYLQNLGQGPELLIRYENEEAVDDSQLPKDRFSAERLKGVDSTLKIQPAELGDSAVYLCASSLPGDSFYNEQFFGPGTRLTVL.

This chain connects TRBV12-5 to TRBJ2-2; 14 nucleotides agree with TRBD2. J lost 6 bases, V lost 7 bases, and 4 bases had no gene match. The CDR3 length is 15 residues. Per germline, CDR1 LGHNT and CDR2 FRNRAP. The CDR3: CASAQTSGRAGELFF. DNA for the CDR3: TGTGCTAGTGCCCAGACTAGCGGGAGGGCCGGGGAGCTGTTTTTT.

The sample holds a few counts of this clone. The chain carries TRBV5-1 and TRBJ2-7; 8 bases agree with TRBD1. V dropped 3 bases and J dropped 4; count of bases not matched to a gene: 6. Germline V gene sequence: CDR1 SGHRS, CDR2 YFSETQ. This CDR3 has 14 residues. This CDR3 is CASSSGQGWYEQYF. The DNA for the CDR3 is TGCGCCAGCAGCTCTGGACAGGGCTGGTACGAGCAGTACTTC.

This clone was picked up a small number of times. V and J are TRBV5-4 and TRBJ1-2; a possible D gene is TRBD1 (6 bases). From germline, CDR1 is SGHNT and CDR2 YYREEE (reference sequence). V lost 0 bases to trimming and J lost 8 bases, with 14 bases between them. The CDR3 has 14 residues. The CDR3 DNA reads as TGTGCCAGCAGCTTGGCCTTGGGGGCCGGGGGCTACACCTTC. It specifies CASSLALGAGGYTF.